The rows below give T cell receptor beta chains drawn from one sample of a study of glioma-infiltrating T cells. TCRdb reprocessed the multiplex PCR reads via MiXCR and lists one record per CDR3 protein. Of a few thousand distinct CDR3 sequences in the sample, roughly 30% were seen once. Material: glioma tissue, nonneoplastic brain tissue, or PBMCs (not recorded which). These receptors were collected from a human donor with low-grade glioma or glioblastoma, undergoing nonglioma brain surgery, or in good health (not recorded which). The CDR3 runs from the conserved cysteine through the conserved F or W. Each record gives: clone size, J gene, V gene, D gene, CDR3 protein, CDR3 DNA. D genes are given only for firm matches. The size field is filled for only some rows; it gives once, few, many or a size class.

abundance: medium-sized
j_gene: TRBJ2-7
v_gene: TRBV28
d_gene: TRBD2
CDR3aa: CASSLAGNEQYF
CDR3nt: TGTGCCAGCAGCTTAGCGGGTAACGAGCAGTACTTC

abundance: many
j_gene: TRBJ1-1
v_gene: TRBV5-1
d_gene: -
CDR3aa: CASSHDRRNTEAFF
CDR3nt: TGCGCCAGCAGCCATGACAGGCGGAACACTGAAGCTTTCTTT

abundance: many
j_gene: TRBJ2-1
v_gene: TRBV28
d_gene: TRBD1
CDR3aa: CASSLTTGGSYNEQFF
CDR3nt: TGTGCCAGCAGTTTAACGACAGGGGGGTCCTACAATGAGCAGTTCTTC

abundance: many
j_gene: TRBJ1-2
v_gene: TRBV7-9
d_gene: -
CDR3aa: CASSFDRLGALEYYGYTF
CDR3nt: TGTGCCAGCAGCTTTGACAGGCTCGGGGCTCTGGAGTACTATGGCTACACCTTC

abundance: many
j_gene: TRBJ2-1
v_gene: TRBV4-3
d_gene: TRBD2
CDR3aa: CASSQDGTSGYNEQFF
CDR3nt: TGCGCCAGCAGCCAAGATGGGACTAGCGGCTACAATGAGCAGTTCTTC

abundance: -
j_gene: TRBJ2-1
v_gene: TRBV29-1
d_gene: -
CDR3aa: CSTSSGSEQFF
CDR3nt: TGCAGCACTTCTTCAGGGAGTGAGCAGTTCTTC

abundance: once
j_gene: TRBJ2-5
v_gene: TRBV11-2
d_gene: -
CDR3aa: CASPLSWGLQETQYF
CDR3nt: TGTGCCAGCCCCCTCTCCTGGGGCCTACAAGAGACCCAGTACTTC

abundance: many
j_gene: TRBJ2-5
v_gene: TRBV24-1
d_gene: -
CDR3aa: CATANPLQETQYF
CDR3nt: TGTGCCACCGCGAATCCCTTACAAGAGACCCAGTACTTC

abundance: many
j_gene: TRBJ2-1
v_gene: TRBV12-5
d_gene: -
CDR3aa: CASAFLDKGQHEQFF
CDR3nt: TGTGCTAGTGCCTTCCTGGATAAAGGGCAGCATGAGCAGTTCTTC

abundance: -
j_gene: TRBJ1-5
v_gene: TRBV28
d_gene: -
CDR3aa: CASRAQGNQPQHF
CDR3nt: TGTGCCAGCAGAGCGCAGGGCAATCAGCCCCAGCATTTT

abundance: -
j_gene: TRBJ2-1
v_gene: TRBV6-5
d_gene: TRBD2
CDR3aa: CASSPRTSYSYEQFF
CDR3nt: TGTGCCAGCAGTCCTCGGACTAGCTACTCCTATGAGCAGTTCTTC

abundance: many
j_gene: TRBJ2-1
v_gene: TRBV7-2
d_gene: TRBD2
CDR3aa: CASSFGTSHNEQFF
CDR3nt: TGTGCCAGCAGCTTCGGGACTAGCCACAATGAGCAGTTCTTC

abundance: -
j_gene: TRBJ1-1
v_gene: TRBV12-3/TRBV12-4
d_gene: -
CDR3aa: CASILQAGNTEAFF
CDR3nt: TGTGCCAGCATTTTACAGGCCGGGAACACTGAAGCTTTCTTT

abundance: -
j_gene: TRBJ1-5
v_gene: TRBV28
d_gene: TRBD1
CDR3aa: CAGSNPGQGPPPQPF
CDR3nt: TGTGCCGGCAGTAATCCCGGACAGGGGCCTCCGCCCCAGCCTTTT

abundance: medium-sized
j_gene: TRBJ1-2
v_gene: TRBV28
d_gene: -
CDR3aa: CASSQEQSYGYTF
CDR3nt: TGTGCCAGCAGTCAGGAGCAGTCTTATGGCTACACCTTC

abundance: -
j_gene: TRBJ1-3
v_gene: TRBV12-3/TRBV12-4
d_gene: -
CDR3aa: CASSLGAGVGNTIYF
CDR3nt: TGTGCCAGTAGTTTAGGAGCAGGGGTTGGAAACACCATATATTTT

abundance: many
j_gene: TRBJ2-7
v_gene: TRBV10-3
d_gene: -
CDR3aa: CAISELTRGRNEQYF
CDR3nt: TGTGCCATCAGTGAGTTGACCCGGGGGCGGAACGAGCAGTACTTC

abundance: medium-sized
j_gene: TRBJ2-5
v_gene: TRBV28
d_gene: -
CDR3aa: CASSAPDGIETQYF
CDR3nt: TGTGCCAGCAGTGCCCCGGACGGGATAGAGACCCAGTACTTC

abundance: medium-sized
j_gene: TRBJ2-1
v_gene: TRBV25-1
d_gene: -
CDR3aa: CASSAPGAVWRFF
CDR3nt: TGTGCCAGCAGTGCCCCAGGGGCGGTATGGAGGTTCTTC

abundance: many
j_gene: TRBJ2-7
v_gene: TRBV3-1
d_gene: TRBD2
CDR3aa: CASSRLAGEGEQYF
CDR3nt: TGTGCCAGCAGCCGACTAGCGGGAGAAGGCGAGCAGTACTTC

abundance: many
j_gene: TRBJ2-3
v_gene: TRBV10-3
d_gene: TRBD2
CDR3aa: CATNVGGLAGVKAQYF
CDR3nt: TGTGCCACAAACGTAGGGGGACTAGCGGGAGTCAAGGCGCAGTATTTT

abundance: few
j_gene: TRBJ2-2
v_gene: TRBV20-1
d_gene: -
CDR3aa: CSARDGARGAGELFF
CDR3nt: TGCAGTGCTAGAGACGGGGCCCGTGGCGCCGGGGAGCTGTTTTTT

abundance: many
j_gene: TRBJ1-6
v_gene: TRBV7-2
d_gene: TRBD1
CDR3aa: CASSLVGGTFYNSPLHF
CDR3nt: TGTGCCAGCAGCTTAGTAGGGGGCACCTTCTATAATTCACCCCTCCACTTT

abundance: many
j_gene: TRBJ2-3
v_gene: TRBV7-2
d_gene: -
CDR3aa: CASSLVRFSGTDTQYF
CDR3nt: TGTGCCAGCAGCTTAGTCCGCTTTAGCGGCACAGATACGCAGTATTTT

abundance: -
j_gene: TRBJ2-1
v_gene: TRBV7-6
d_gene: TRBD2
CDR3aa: CASSLRRGGEEQLF
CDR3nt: TGTGCCAGCAGCTTGAGGCGGGGGGGTGAGGAGCAGTTATTT

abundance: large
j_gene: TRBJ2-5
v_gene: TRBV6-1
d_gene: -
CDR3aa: CASTGGETQYF
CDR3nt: TGTGCCAGCACTGGGGGAGAGACCCAGTACTTC

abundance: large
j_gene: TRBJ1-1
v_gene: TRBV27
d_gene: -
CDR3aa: CASSWQDNGIGAFF
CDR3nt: TGTGCCAGCAGTTGGCAGGACAACGGAATAGGGGCTTTCTTT

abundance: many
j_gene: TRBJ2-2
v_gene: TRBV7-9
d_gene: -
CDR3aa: CASTVGAVANTGELFF
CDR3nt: TGTGCCAGCACCGTAGGGGCGGTGGCGAACACCGGGGAGCTGTTTTTT

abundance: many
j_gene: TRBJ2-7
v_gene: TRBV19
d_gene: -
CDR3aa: CASSIGRDEQYF
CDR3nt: TGTGCCAGTAGTATAGGGAGGGACGAGCAGTACTTC

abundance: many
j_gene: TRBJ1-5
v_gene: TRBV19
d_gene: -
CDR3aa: CASSNSGGQPQHF
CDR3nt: TGTGCCAGTAGTAACTCGGGAGGGCAGCCCCAGCATTTT

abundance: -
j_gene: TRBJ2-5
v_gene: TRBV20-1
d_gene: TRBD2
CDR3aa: CSARATSGRATIPGPPYF
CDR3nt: TGCAGTGCTAGAGCCACTAGCGGGAGGGCGACTATCCCAGGGCCCCCTTACTTC

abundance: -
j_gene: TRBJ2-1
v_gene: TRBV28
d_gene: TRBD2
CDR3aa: CPPSVLAGAAYNEQFF
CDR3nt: TGTCCCCCCAGCGTACTAGCGGGAGCCGCCTACAATGAGCAGTTCTTC

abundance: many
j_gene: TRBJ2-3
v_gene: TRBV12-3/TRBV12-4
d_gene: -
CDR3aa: CASSLYLQGEETQYF
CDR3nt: TGTGCCAGCAGTTTATATTTGCAGGGGGAGGAGACGCAGTATTTT

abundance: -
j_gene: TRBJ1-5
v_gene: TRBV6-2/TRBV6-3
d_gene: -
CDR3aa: CASSFPGTSFNQPQHF
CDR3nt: TGTGCCAGCAGTTTCCCCGGGACAAGTTTCAATCAGCCCCAGCATTTT

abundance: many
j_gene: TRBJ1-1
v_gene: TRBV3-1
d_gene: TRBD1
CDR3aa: CASSLPGTGVPKAFF
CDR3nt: TGTGCCAGCAGCCTGCCCGGGACAGGGGTTCCCAAAGCTTTCTTT

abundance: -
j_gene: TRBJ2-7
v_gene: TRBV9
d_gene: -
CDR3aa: CASSVEGRGYEQYF
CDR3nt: TGTGCCAGCAGCGTAGAGGGCAGGGGCTACGAGCAGTACTTC

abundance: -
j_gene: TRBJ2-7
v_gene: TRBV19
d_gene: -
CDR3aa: CASSLRAESYEQYF
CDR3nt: TGTGCCAGTAGTTTACGGGCGGAGTCCTACGAGCAGTACTTC

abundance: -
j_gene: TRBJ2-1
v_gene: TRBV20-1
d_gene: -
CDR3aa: CSAPHLAVEDNEQFF
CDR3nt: TGCAGTGCTCCTCACTTAGCGGTAGAAGACAATGAGCAGTTCTTC

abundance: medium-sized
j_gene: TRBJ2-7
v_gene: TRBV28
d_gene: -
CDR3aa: CASSLAGSSYEQYF
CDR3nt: TGTGCCAGCAGTTTAGCGGGGAGCTCCTACGAGCAGTACTTC

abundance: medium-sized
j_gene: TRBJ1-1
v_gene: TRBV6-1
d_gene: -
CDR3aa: CASSSSTQGYTEAFF
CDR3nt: TGTGCCAGCAGTTCTTCCACACAGGGATACACTGAAGCTTTCTTT

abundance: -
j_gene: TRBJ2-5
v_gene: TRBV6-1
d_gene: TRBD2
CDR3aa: CASNPSGGETQYF
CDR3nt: TGTGCCAGCAATCCTTCGGGGGGGGAGACCCAGTACTTC

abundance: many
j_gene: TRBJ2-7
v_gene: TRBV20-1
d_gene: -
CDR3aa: CSARVRRFHEQYF
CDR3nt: TGCAGTGCTAGAGTCAGGAGGTTCCACGAGCAGTACTTC

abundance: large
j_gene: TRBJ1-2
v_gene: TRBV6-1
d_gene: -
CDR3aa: CATTRGPNYGYTF
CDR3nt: TGTGCCACCACCAGGGGCCCTAACTATGGCTACACCTTC

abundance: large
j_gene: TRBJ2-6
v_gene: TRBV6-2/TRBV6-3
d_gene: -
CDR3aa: CASSPTASGANVLTF
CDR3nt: TGTGCCAGCAGTCCCACAGCCTCTGGGGCCAACGTCCTGACTTTC

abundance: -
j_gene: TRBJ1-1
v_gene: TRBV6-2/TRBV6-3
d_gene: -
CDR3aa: CSSRTAGRKPLF
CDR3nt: TGTTCCAGCAGGACAGCCGGGAGAAAGCCGCTCTTT

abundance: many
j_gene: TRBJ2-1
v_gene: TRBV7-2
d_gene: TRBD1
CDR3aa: CASRSQGAYNEQFF
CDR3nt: TGTGCCAGCAGATCACAGGGGGCTTACAATGAGCAGTTCTTC

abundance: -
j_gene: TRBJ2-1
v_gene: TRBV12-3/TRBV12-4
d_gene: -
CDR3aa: CVSSPSAVSYNEQFF
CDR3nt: TGTGTTAGCAGTCCTAGCGCCGTCTCCTACAATGAGCAGTTCTTC

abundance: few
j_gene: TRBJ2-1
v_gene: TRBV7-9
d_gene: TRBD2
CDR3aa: CTSSLREAGYNEQFF
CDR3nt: TGTACCAGCAGCTTACGGGAGGCGGGCTACAATGAGCAGTTCTTC

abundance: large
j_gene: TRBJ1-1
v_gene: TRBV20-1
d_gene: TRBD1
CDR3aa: CSAGTGRGDTEAFF
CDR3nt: TGCAGTGCTGGGACAGGGAGAGGCGACACTGAAGCTTTCTTT

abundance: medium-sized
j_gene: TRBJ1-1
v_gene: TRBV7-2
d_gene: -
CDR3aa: CASSLGRRDTEAFF
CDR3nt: TGTGCCAGCAGCTTAGGCCGACGGGACACTGAAGCTTTCTTT

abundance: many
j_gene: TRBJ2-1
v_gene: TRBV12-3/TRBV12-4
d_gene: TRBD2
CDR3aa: CASSPRLAASNEQFF
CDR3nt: TGTGCCAGCAGTCCCCGACTAGCGGCAAGCAATGAGCAGTTCTTC

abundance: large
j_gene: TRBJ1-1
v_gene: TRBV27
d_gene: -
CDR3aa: CASSLLGVKDTEAFF
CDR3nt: TGTGCCAGCAGTTTATTGGGGGTAAAGGACACTGAAGCTTTCTTT

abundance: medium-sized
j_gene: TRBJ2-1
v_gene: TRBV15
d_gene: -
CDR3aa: CATSRGRLTGNEQFF
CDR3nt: TGTGCCACCAGCAGAGGGCGACTAACGGGGAATGAGCAGTTCTTC

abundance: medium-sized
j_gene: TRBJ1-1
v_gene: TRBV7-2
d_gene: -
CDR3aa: CASSLGGRGMNTEAFF
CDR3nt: TGTGCCAGCAGCTTAGGGGGCAGGGGAATGAACACTGAAGCTTTCTTT

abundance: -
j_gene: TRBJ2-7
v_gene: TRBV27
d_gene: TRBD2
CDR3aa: CASSKVSGRVYEQYF
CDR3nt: TGTGCCAGCAGTAAAGTTAGCGGGAGAGTGTACGAGCAGTACTTC

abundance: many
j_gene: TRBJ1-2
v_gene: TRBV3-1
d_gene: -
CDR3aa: CASSQETRIYGYTF
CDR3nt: TGTGCCAGCAGCCAAGAGACGCGGATCTATGGCTACACCTTC